The following is a TCR beta chain sequence with its context. Its specificity is not known. The assay was immunoSEQ multiplex PCR, and TCRdb's table has in-frame clones only and misses some. The sample records tens of thousands of clones, 85% to 90% being singletons. The data were taken from a study of PD-1 blockade in classical Hodgkin lymphoma. General study results and limits: Newly diagnosed patients had diversity similar to the baseline diversity of complete responders. CD4+ TCR diversity climbed significantly by C4D1, unlike CD8+ TCR diversity.

Germline assignment: CDR1 SGHAT and CDR2 FQNNGV. The CDR3 is 15 residues long. Trimming pared 2 bases from V and 8 bases from J, leaving 15 bases between. The time point denotes: cycle 4 day 1 (C4D1), after 5 to 7 weeks of nivolumab. The patients all showed relapse after autologous stem cell transplantation, while their brentuximab vedotin exposure varied. Magnetic negative selection was used to purify CD4+ T cells from PBMCs that had been thawed. When best responses were assessed, they were complete response, partial response or progressive disease. The chain couples TRBV11-2 to TRBJ1-4, with D maybe TRBD1 (6 bases). The material was CD4+ T cells from blood, obtained before the fourth cycle of nivolumab. The receptor comes from a human donor with classical Hodgkin lymphoma. The CDR3 bases are TGTGCCAGCAGCTTATTTGGGGGCGCGGGAGAAAAACTGTTTTTT. Translation gives CASSLFGGAGEKLFF.